Below are 24 T cell receptor beta chains sequenced from a single sample in a study of cytomegalovirus exposure and HLA in healthy donors. In the PCR, 60 Vbeta and 13 Jbeta primers were used. Data came from immunoSEQ multiplex PCR; TCRdb stores just in-frame clones and leaves some out. This sample has roughly 45,000 clones, with 63% found just once. The sample was PBMCs. These receptors came from a man aged 55-75 years in good health and CMV-seropositive.

This chain links TRBV11-2 with TRBJ2-3; possibly TRBD2 for D (6 bases). CDR1 and CDR2 (germline): SGHAT, FQNNGV. This CDR3 contains 15 residues. V lost 1 base to trimming and J lost 1 base, with 9 bases between them. The CDR3 DNA is TGTGCCAGCAGCTTAGTGGGCGGGGGCACAGATACGCAGTATTTT. Translation: CASSLVGGGTDTQYF. Supplemented by reference TRBV11-2 and TRBJ2-3, the full variable domain reads EAGVAQSPRYKIIEKRQSVAFWCNPISGHATLYWYQQILGQGPKLLIQFQNNGVVDDSQLPKDRFSAERLKGVDSTLKIQPAKLEDSAVYLCASSLVGGGTDTQYFGPGTRLTVL.

This chain links TRBV4-1 with TRBJ2-3; TRBD1 might be the D (5 bases). Germline CDR1 MGHRA, CDR2 YSYEKL. Trimming shortened V by 0 bases and J by 3 bases, and 16 bases separated the two germline ends. The length of the CDR3 is 17 residues. CDR3 nucleotide sequence: TGCGCCAGCAGCCAAGAAGCGATGGCAGGGTTGACAGATACGCAGTATTTT. Encoded protein: CASSQEAMAGLTDTQYF.

V usage is TRBV7-2 and J usage is TRBJ2-1, with D tentatively TRBD2 (6 bases). The V gene lost 6 bases and the J gene lost 4 bases, with 13 bases spanning the gap. The length of the CDR3 is 14 residues. Germline CDR1 SGHTA, CDR2 FQGNSA. The chain's CDR3 is CASSYGTDYNEQFF. The DNA of the CDR3 is TGTGCCAGCAGTTACGGGACTGATTACAATGAGCAGTTCTTC.

The chain uses TRBV7-2 and TRBJ1-1, with D uncertain. The V and J ends lost 5 bases and 4 bases respectively, with 11 bases between them. This CDR3 contains 13 residues. Germline V gives CDR1 SGHTA, CDR2 FQGNSA. For the CDR3, the DNA is TGTGCCAGCAGCCTCACCGAGGGCACTGAAGCTTTCTTT. Its protein is CASSLTEGTEAFF.

The CDR3 here is CASGSTRGYTF. Here the CDR3 DNA reads TGTGCTAGTGGTTCAACTAGAGGCTACACCTTC. The genes are TRBV12-5 and TRBJ1-2; the D is unclear. CDR1 is LGHNT and CDR2 is FRNRAP in the germline V gene. The CDR3 spans 11 residues. Trimming stripped 4 bases from V and 8 bases from J, with 8 bases between.

This sequence joins TRBV6-1 and TRBJ2-5, with TRBD1 as a possible D gene (6 bases). Matching the DNA end better, TRBJ2-7 makes the J call doubtful. The CDR3 extends over 13 amino acids. Germline values: CDR1 MNHNS, CDR2 SASEGT. In DNA form, the CDR3 reads TGTGCCAGCAGAGGCAGGGGCTCCTACGAGCAGTACTTC. Its protein product is CASRGRGSYEQYF.

This chain links TRBV4-1 with TRBJ2-1; 11 bases align to TRBD1. Germline V gene data show CDR1 as MGHRA and CDR2 as YSYEKL. Unmatched junction bases numbered 14, after V lost 4 bases and J lost 15 bases. The length of the CDR3 is 15 residues. This CDR3 is CASSRTGGPNGHPFF. DNA of the CDR3: TGCGCCAGCAGCCGGACAGGGGGCCCGAACGGGCACCCGTTCTTC.

The V and J genes are TRBV2 and TRBJ1-1, with D possibly matching TRBD1 (5 bases). V was shortened by 6 bases and J by 4 bases, with 15 bases between the two germline ends. CDR1 is SNHLY and CDR2 is FYNNEI in the germline V gene. CDR3 length: 14 residues. CDR3 bases: TGTGCCAGCAGACAGGCTCCCTTGGGCACTGAAGCTTTCTTT. Its translation is CASRQAPLGTEAFF.

The chain has TRBV19 and TRBJ2-6; D is unclear. Trimming stripped 2 bases from V and 0 bases from J, with 11 bases between. Germline V gene lookup returns CDR1 LNHDA and CDR2 SQIVND (reference sequence). The CDR3 extends over 17 amino acids. In DNA, the CDR3 is TGTGCCAGTAGTATATCCAGATTCAGCTCTGGGGCCAACGTCCTGACTTTC. This translates into CASSISRFSSGANVLTF.

V and J are TRBV28 and TRBJ2-1; D is uncertain. V shed 2 bases and J shed 7 bases, with 9 bases lying between them. Germline V gives CDR1 MDHEN, CDR2 SYDVKM. CDR3 length: 13 residues. The chain's CDR3 is CASSLDAVNEQFF. The CDR3 DNA reads TGTGCCAGCAGTTTAGATGCGGTAAATGAGCAGTTCTTC.

This clone was found a few times. The rearrangement joins TRBV10-3 to TRBJ2-7; TRBD1 matches 7 bases. V shed 4 bases and J 3 bases; nucleotides not matched to a gene: 6. The germline V gene has CDR1 ENHRY and CDR2 SYGVKD. The CDR3 is made up of 14 amino acids. CDR3: CAISVGTEDYEQYF. CDR3 nucleotides: TGTGCCATCAGTGTCGGGACAGAGGACTACGAGCAGTACTTC.

This clone was found a few times. The CDR3 sequence is CASSLSPGWAYEQYF. CDR3 nucleotide sequence: TGTGCCAGCAGCCTCTCGCCAGGGTGGGCCTACGAGCAGTACTTC. The chain carries TRBV5-6 and TRBJ2-7; possibly TRBD1 for D (5 bases). Germline V gene data show CDR1 as SGHDT and CDR2 as YYEEEE. The CDR3 has 15 residues. V lost 4 bases and J 2 bases, leaving 16 bases between the germline ends.

The V gene is TRBV5-1, the J gene TRBJ1-6; D gene unclear. Germline loops: CDR1 SGHRS, CDR2 YFSETQ. CDR3 length equals 12 residues. The V and J ends lost 4 bases and 11 bases respectively, with 10 bases between them. The CDR3 loop is CASSPGDPPLHF. In DNA form, the CDR3 reads TGCGCCAGCAGCCCAGGTGATCCACCCCTCCACTTT.

This clone was seen a few times. This chain joins TRBV11-1 and TRBJ2-3; 7 nucleotides match TRBD1. This CDR3 spans 14 amino acids. Trimming took 5 bases from V and 11 from J; bases not matched to a gene: 13. Germline values: CDR1 SGHAT, CDR2 FQDESV (reference sequence). DNA for the CDR3: TGTGCCAGCAGCATCCGGGACAGACTCGGAGGGCAGTATTTT. Translation: CASSIRDRLGGQYF.

The chain has TRBV2 and TRBJ2-5; no firm D call. V dropped 2 bases and J dropped 2 bases, with 12 bases sitting between them. Germline V gene data show CDR1 as SNHLY and CDR2 as FYNNEI. The CDR3 spans 15 residues. DNA of the CDR3: TGTGCCAGCAGTGAAAGCCGGGTGCTTCAAGAGACCCAGTACTTC. Protein product: CASSESRVLQETQYF.

A note on this clone: A junction boundary mismatches the germline segment, possibly from a read error. The rearrangement links TRBV7-6 to TRBJ2-7; tentatively, D is TRBD1 (5 bases). This CDR3 is 12 amino acids long. Germline V CDR1 and CDR2: SGHVS, FNYEAQ. The CDR3 protein is CATSPGSYEQYF. In nucleotides, the CDR3 is TGTGCCACCAGCCCAGGGTCCTACGAGCAGTACTTC.

The chain couples TRBV30 to TRBJ1-1; 9 nucleotides line up with TRBD1. With V trimmed by 5 bases and J by 1 base, 8 bases remained unmatched. CDR1 is GTSNPN, CDR2 SVGIG, per germline (reference sequence). The CDR3 spans 15 residues. The CDR3 loop reads CAWDGVGQGNTEAFF. The CDR3 DNA reads TGTGCCTGGGACGGGGTGGGACAGGGGAACACTGAAGCTTTCTTT.

The chain combines TRBV28 with TRBJ1-2; D is ambiguous. Germline V gene lookup returns CDR1 MDHEN and CDR2 SYDVKM. The CDR3 spans 12 residues. The CDR3 nucleotides read TGTGCTCCGGATGCGGTGAACTATGGCTACACCTTC. It is translated as CAPDAVNYGYTF.

This sequence joins TRBV14 and TRBJ2-5; D perhaps matches TRBD2 (5 bases). Germline loops: CDR1 SGHDN, CDR2 FVKESK. CDR3 length: 16 residues. Trimming took off 2 bases at V and 5 bases at J, with 18 bases between the two ends. This CDR3 is CASSQNRLRGPETQYF. The CDR3 DNA is TGTGCCAGCAGCCAAAATAGGTTGCGAGGGCCGGAGACCCAGTACTTC.

This chain links TRBV10-2 with TRBJ1-4, with 7 positions matching TRBD1. After removal of 0 bases from V and 7 bases from J, the junction contained 5 bases not matched to a gene. The germline CDR1 and CDR2 sequences are WSHSY and SAAADI. The CDR3 runs to 15 residues. This CDR3 reads CASSESEGAIEKLFF. The CDR3 DNA is TGCGCCAGCAGTGAGTCGGAGGGGGCAATTGAAAAACTGTTTTTT.

The chain combines TRBV25-1 with TRBJ1-5, with 7 bases aligning to TRBD1. Unmatched junction bases numbered 8, after V lost 6 bases and J lost 3 bases. CDR1 is MGHDK and CDR2 is SYGVNS in the germline V gene. The CDR3 sequence is 15 residues long. CDR3: CASSPAGTDNQPQHF. Written as DNA, the CDR3 is TGTGCCAGCAGCCCCGCCGGGACAGACAATCAGCCCCAGCATTTT.

This clone was counted only a few times. This chain connects TRBV7-9 to TRBJ1-2; D is unclear. CDR3 length equals 14 residues. Germline V lookup: CDR1 SEHNR, CDR2 FQNEAQ (reference sequence). Trimming shortened V by 0 bases and J by 8 bases, and 13 bases separated the two germline ends. Here the CDR3 DNA reads TGTGCCAGCAGCTTAGCCCACCCAGTCCAAGGCTACACCTTC. This sequence encodes CASSLAHPVQGYTF.

This clone was detected only a few times. The chain joins TRBV5-4 to TRBJ2-3; D perhaps matches TRBD2 (5 bases). Germline CDR1 reads SGHNT; CDR2 reads YYREEE (reference sequence). The ends were cut back, 2 bases at V and 2 bases at J, with 9 bases in the middle. CDR3 length equals 14 residues. CDR3 sequence reads: CASSFRLSTDTQYF. The DNA for the CDR3 is TGTGCCAGCAGCTTTAGACTATCCACAGATACGCAGTATTTT.

This clone has only one observation. This chain connects TRBV7-9 to TRBJ2-7, with D maybe TRBD2 (5 bases). With 5 bases removed from V and 0 bases from J, the gap between germline ends came to 14 bases. The CDR3 is 15 amino acids. CDR1 and CDR2 from the germline V gene are SEHNR and FQNEAQ (reference sequence). As DNA, the CDR3 is TGTGCCAGCAGCGGGTGGACGGGGAGCTCCTACGAGCAGTACTTC. It specifies CASSGWTGSSYEQYF.